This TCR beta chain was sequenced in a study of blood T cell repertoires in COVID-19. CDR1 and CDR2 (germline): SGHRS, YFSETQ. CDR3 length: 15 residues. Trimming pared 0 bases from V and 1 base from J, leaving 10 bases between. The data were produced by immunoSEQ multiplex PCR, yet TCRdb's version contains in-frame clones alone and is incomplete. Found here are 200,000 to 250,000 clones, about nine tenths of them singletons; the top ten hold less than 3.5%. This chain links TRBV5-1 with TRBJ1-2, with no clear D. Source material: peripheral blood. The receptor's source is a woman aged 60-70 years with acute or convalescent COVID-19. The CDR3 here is CASSLEGGNNYGYTF. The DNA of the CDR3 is TGCGCCAGCAGCTTGGAAGGAGGAAATAACTATGGCTACACCTTC.